This T cell receptor beta chain was captured in a study of blood T cell repertoires in COVID-19. Study background: Researchers got acute and convalescent COVID-19 samples from the United States, Italy and Spain. T cells, B-cell-depleted T cells, or PBMCs supplied cDNA or gDNA.

CDR1 is LNHDA and CDR2 is SQIVND in the germline V gene (reference sequence). Trimming removed 5 bases from V and 0 bases from J, with 11 bases in between. CDR3 length equals 16 residues. The data were produced by immunoSEQ multiplex PCR, yet TCRdb's version contains in-frame clones alone and is incomplete. The profile covers approximately 350,000 clones, with 75% to 90% appearing a single time and roughly 7.2% taken by the ten largest. Patients from Seattle were sampled longitudinally, starting during active infection. The TCR comes from an older woman with COVID-19, enrolled during active disease. The specimen was peripheral blood. V is TRBV19 and J is TRBJ1-6; no reliable D call. In nucleotides, the CDR3 is TGTGCCAGTAGTCATAGACCTAGCTCCTATAATTCACCCCTCCACTTT. The encoded protein is CASSHRPSSYNSPLHF. Supplemented by reference TRBV19 and TRBJ1-6, the full variable domain reads DGGITQSPKYLFRKEGQNVTLSCEQNLNHDAMYWYRQDPGQGLRLIYYSQIVNDFQKGDIAEGYSVSREKKESFPLTVTSAQKNPTAFYLCASSHRPSSYNSPLHFGNGTRLTVT.